The rows below give T cell receptor beta chains drawn from one sample of a study of memory CD4+ T cells and cytomegalovirus serostatus. Using immunoSEQ multiplex PCR, the repertoire was profiled, and TCRdb retains in-frame clones only, with some absent. The sample includes some 54,000 clones, 83% of them seen just once. The source material was memory CD4+ T cells from blood. These receptors were obtained from an adult in good health and CMV-seropositive. Each CDR3 is given without its conserved first and last residue. The D gene is left open where the match is weak.

V	D	CDR3
TRBV19	TRBD1	ASSMRDRVNEQF
TRBV6-6	.	ASSFRNINGNQPQH
TRBV18	TRBD2	ASSPSGRGLIETQY
TRBV18	TRBD1	ASSPGDRIRYEQY
TRBV5-6	.	ASSYNYRVGEQY
TRBV6-6	.	ASSYRGQSGHYGYT
TRBV7-2	TRBD1	ASSPRTGDNSPLH
TRBV25-1	.	ASSVSYTEAF
TRBV29-1	.	SVGISDEQY
TRBV5-1	TRBD1	ASSRDRELYGYT
TRBV6-5	TRBD2	ASSYSAGGSYEQY
TRBV7-2	.	ASSSPSLNTEAF
TRBV28	TRBD2	ASSPFRAGGAYEQY
TRBV27	.	ASSTYGQETQY
TRBV7-9	.	ASSREFKGPYEQY
TRBV19	.	ASRGGQWGQPQH
TRBV7-9	TRBD1	ASSRGQGGYEQY
TRBV7-9	.	ASSTSGVFFYEQY
TRBV28	.	ASTPSWRTNEKLF
TRBV7-2	TRBD2	ASSLAASGRAGQF
TRBV11-2	.	ASSPQGNPTTDTQY
TRBV18	.	ASSLTQDNEQF